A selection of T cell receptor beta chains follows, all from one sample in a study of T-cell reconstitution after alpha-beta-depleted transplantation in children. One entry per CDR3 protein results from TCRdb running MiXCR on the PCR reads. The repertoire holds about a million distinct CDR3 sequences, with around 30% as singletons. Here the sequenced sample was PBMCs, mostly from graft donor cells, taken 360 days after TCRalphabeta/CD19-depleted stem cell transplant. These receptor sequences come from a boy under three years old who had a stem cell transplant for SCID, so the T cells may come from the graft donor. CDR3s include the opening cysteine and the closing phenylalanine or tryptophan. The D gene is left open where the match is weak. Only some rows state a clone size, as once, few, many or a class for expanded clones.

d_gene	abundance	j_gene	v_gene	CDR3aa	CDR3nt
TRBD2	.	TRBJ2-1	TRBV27	CASSLSGRRGGINEQFF	TGTGCCAGCAGTTTATCTGGTCGGCGGGGGGGCATCAATGAGCAGTTCTTC
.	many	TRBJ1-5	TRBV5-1	CASSLDPGKNQPQHF	TGCGCCAGCAGCTTGGATCCGGGGAAAAATCAGCCCCAGCATTTT
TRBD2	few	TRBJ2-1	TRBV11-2	CASSPGWRGGRLFEQFF	TGTGCCAGCAGCCCTGGGTGGCGGGGGGGACGTTTATTTGAGCAGTTCTTC
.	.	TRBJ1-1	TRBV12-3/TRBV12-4	CASSLAGLIRWDTEAFF	TGTGCCAGCAGTTTGGCAGGGTTAATCCGGTGGGACACTGAAGCTTTCTTT
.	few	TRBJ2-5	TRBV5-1	CASSLYGPLPGYQETQYF	TGCGCCAGCAGCTTGTACGGACCCCTGCCTGGATATCAAGAGACCCAGTACTTC
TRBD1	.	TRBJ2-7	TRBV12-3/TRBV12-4	CASSSLNRGPNSYEQYF	TGTGCCAGCAGTTCCCTGAACAGGGGGCCAAATTCCTACGAGCAGTACTTC
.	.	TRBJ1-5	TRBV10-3	CAISDGGAQHF	TGTGCCATCAGTGATGGCGGGGCCCAGCATTTT
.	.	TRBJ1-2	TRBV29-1	CSVEEGWGGDGYTF	TGCAGCGTTGAAGAGGGCTGGGGGGGCGATGGCTACACCTTC
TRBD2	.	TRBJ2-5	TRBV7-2	CASSLGTSGLKTQYF	TGTGCCAGCAGCTTAGGGACTAGCGGATTGAAGACCCAGTACTTC
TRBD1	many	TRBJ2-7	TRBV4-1	CASSRAGTGGYEQYF	TGCGCCAGCAGCCGAGCGGGGACAGGGGGCTACGAGCAGTACTTC
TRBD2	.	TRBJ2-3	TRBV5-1	CASSLAGGSGTDTQYF	TGCGCCAGCAGCTTGGCCGGCGGGAGTGGCACAGATACGCAGTATTTT
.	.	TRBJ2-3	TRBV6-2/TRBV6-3	CASSYVPYTQYF	TGTGCCAGCAGTTACGTTCCGTATACGCAGTATTTT
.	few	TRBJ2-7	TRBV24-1	CATSEPRDTFYEQYF	TGTGCCACCAGTGAACCCAGGGATACTTTTTACGAGCAGTACTTC
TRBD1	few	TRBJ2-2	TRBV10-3	CAISSTGGDTGELFF	TGTGCCATCAGTTCGACAGGGGGTGACACCGGGGAGCTGTTTTTT
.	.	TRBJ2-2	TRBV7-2	CASSLGAQQGTGELFF	TGTGCCAGCAGCTTAGGGGCCCAACAGGGAACCGGGGAGCTGTTTTTT
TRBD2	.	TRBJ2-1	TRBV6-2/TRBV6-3	CASSYAGDRPYNEQFF	TGTGCCAGCAGTTACGCGGGGGACCGCCCCTACAATGAGCAGTTCTTC
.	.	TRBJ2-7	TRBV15	CATSRDFGGSYEQYF	TGTGCCACCAGCAGAGATTTCGGAGGCTCCTACGAGCAGTACTTC
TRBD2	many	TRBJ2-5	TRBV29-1	CSVEPGGRETQYF	TGCAGCGTTGAGCCGGGGGGGCGAGAGACCCAGTACTTC
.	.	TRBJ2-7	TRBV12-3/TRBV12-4	CASSMRRSSYEQYF	TGTGCCAGCAGTATGAGACGGAGCTCCTACGAGCAGTACTTC
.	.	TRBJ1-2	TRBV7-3	CASSLLPLGQLIF	TGTGCCAGCAGCTTATTACCCTTGGGACAACTCATCTTC